This TCR beta chain stems from a study of cytomegalovirus exposure and HLA in healthy donors. Study-wide background: Around 87 million unique TCRs, all from HLA-typed donors, were included in an early release of the data.

Study-wide results and caveats: A later analysis showed HLA-associated TCR beta chains outstripping equally common others in clonal expansion.

Researchers ran the PCR with 60 Vbeta and 13 Jbeta primers. Libraries were prepared by immunoSEQ multiplex PCR; TCRdb keeps only in-frame clonotypes and omits some of them. The profile shows some 130,000 clones, around 79% of them singletons. This clone has a handful of counts. Its antigen is unknown. While unrecorded immune exposures were likely, the donors were nominally healthy when sampled. Trimming took 0 bases from V and 4 from J, leaving 12 bases between them. CDR3 length equals 15 residues. Germline assignment: CDR1 LGHNA and CDR2 YSLEER. The sample taken for sequencing was PBMCs. This clonotype originated in a man aged 18 to 29 in good health and CMV-seronegative. The chain joins TRBV4-3 to TRBJ2-5; D is perhaps TRBD1 (5 bases). DNA of the CDR3: TGCGCCAGCAGCCAAGAAGCAAGGGGCGGAGAGACCCAGTACTTC. The encoded protein is CASSQEARGGETQYF.